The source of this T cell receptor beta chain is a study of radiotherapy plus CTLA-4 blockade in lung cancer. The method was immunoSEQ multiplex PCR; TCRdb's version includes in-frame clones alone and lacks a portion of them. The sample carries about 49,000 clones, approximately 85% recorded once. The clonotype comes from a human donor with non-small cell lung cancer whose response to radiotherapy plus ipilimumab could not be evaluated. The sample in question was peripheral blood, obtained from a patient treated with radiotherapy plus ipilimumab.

The CDR3 DNA reads TGCGCCAGCAGCCAAGAGGCAGGGGGCCCGAACACTGAAGCTTTCTTT. Residues: CASSQEAGGPNTEAFF. The V gene is TRBV4-1, the J gene TRBJ1-1, with 8 nucleotides matching TRBD1. Trimming cost V 0 bases and J 1 base; bases outside gene matches: 4. Germline-derived CDR1 and CDR2 are MGHRA and YSYEKL. The CDR3 extends over 16 amino acids.